The 21 T cell receptor beta chains below come from one sample, sequenced in a study of CD8+CD57+ T cells in acquired aplastic anemia. The study profiled TCR beta VDJ and CDR3 using genomic DNA as template. TCRdb analysed the reads with MiXCR anew, one entry per CDR3 protein. The table lists about 260,000 distinct CDR3 sequences, 70% to 85% of them singletons. Sequencing involved patients with CD8+CD57+ cell expansion previously shown by flow cytometry. Sequencing was done on a sample of sorted CD4+, CD8+, or CD8+CD57+ T cells (not recorded which) from PBMCs. These receptors were obtained from a human donor with aplastic anemia.

With respect to this clonotype: The CDR3 does not close with the conserved phenylalanine or tryptophan, likely indicating a read error. Because the CDR3's place on the DNA is in doubt, the DNA is left out and the CDR3 is given as listed by TCRdb. The rearrangement uses TRBV19 and TRBJ2-1; the table assigns TRBD2, which was not confirmed against the DNA. CDR1 is LNHDA, CDR2 SQIVND, per germline (reference sequence). The CDR3 is made up of 15 amino acids, end residues included. The CDR3 spells CASSIASGAYNQQFG.

The V call is TRBV9, the J call TRBJ2-5, with TRBD2 matching over 7 bases. Germline V CDR1 and CDR2: SGDLS, YYNGEE. This CDR3 is 13 amino acids long. V dropped 6 bases and J dropped 2; count of bases not matched to a gene: 4. The CDR3 sequence: CASNQGGQETQYF. The CDR3 DNA reads TGTGCCAGCAACCAGGGAGGGCAAGAGACCCAGTACTTC.

This clonotype appeared once. The chain is built from TRBV7-3 and TRBJ1-1, with TRBD1 matching 10 bases. The germline gives CDR1 SGHTA, CDR2 FQGTGA. The J segment lost 14 bases and the V segment lost 3 bases, leaving 15 bases of the junction unmatched. The CDR3 runs to 15 residues. The CDR3 loop reads CASSLTGGADNGDFF. Here the CDR3 DNA reads TGTGCCAGCAGCTTGACAGGGGGCGCCGACAATGGAGACTTCTTT.

The V gene is TRBV14, the J gene TRBJ2-1, with a weak D call TRBD1 (5 bases). Trimming stripped 6 bases from V and 2 bases from J, with 8 bases between. The CDR3 loop spans 13 amino acids. Germline CDR1 SGHDN, CDR2 FVKESK. The CDR3 spells CASRKQAYNEQFF. The CDR3 nucleotides read TGTGCCAGCAGAAAACAGGCCTACAATGAGCAGTTCTTC.

A note on this clonotype: The CDR3 end shows no conserved phenylalanine or tryptophan, and so a read error is likely. Because the CDR3's place on the DNA is in doubt, the DNA is left out and the CDR3 is given as listed by TCRdb. The chain employs TRBV7-6 and TRBJ1-2; the table gives TRBD1 as D, unverified against the DNA. Per the germline V gene, CDR1 is SGHVS and CDR2 is FNYEAQ. The CDR3 spans 13 amino acids, including both terminal residues. The chain's CDR3 is CASTLGRVAAGAN.

This clonotype was observed a few times. This chain links TRBV11-1 with TRBJ2-2; perhaps TRBD2 as D (6 bases). V lost 3 bases, J lost 1 base, and 15 bases lay in between. CDR1 and CDR2 (germline): SGHAT, FQDESV (reference sequence). The CDR3 loop spans 17 amino acids. CDR3 nucleotide sequence: TGTGCCAGCAGCTTTCAAAGAAGCGGGTTGAACACCGGGGAGCTGTTTTTT. Translation gives CASSFQRSGLNTGELFF.

Details on this clonotype: A read error is likely, as this CDR3 ends without the conserved phenylalanine or tryptophan. The limits of the CDR3 on the DNA are not certain, so only TCRdb's listed CDR3 is given. The V gene is TRBV9, the J gene TRBJ2-4; TRBD1, as called in the table, went unchecked against the DNA. The germline V gene has CDR1 SGDLS and CDR2 YYNGEE. The CDR3 comprises 12 residues, both ends counted. CDR3 in amino acids: CASSVGGHSPDT.

This clonotype was counted once. The rearrangement uses TRBV10-3 and TRBJ2-7; 8 nucleotides align to TRBD1. J gave up 6 bases and V 6 bases, and 7 bases lay outside the gene matches. The CDR3 consists of 13 residues. Per germline, CDR1 ENHRY and CDR2 SYGVKD. In DNA form, the CDR3 reads TGTGCCATCAGGATGGACAGGGTAGGCGAGCAGTACGTC. Translated: CAIRMDRVGEQYV.

The gene calls are TRBV7-9 and TRBJ1-1; tentative D call: TRBD1 (5 bases). Per germline, CDR1 SEHNR and CDR2 FQNEAQ (reference sequence). This CDR3 has 12 amino acids. V gave up 1 base and J gave up 6 bases, with 6 bases separating them. The DNA for the CDR3 is TGTGCCAGCAGCTTAGGGGGCCCTGAAGCTTTCTTT. This translates into CASSLGGPEAFF. The variable domain in full, with the rest retrieved from reference TRBV7-9 and TRBJ1-1, is DTGVSQNPRHKITKRGQNVTFRCDPISEHNRLYWYRQTLGQGPEFLTYFQNEAQLEKSRLLSDRFSAERPKGSFSTLEIQRTEQGDSAMYLCASSLGGPEAFFGQGTRLTVV.

V gene TRBV9 combines with J gene TRBJ2-3; 7 nucleotides align to TRBD1. Germline assignment: CDR1 SGDLS and CDR2 YYNGEE. The CDR3 totals 14 residues. Trimming at V came to 4 bases and at J to 15 bases, leaving 17 bases not matched to a gene. The CDR3: CASSLTGQKHTNYF. The CDR3 nucleotides are TGTGCCAGCAGCTTAACGGGACAGAAACATACGAACTATTTT.

V is TRBV4-3 and J is TRBJ1-6, with 7 bases aligning to TRBD1. In germline, CDR1 is LGHNA, CDR2 YSLEER. V trimming: 7 bases; J trimming: 6 bases; junction bases outside the gene matches: 15. There are 17 residues in the CDR3. The DNA of the CDR3 is TGCGCCAGCAACCAGGGACTAGACAGGGCAGGTAATTCACCCCTCCACTTT. It yields the protein CASNQGLDRAGNSPLHF.

This chain joins TRBV11-3 and TRBJ2-7; D is ambiguous. This CDR3 has 14 residues. CDR1 is SGHNT and CDR2 is YENEEA in the germline V gene. V was trimmed by 2 bases and J by 4 bases, leaving 12 bases between them. CDR3 residues: CASSLKLDLYEQYF. Written as DNA, the CDR3 is TGTGCCAGCAGCTTAAAGCTGGATCTATACGAGCAGTACTTC.

Concerning this clonotype itself: Sequence at one end of the junction differs from germline and may be a read error. The genes are TRBV15 and TRBJ2-1; D may be TRBD1 or TRBD2 (5 bases each). The CDR3 is 16 amino acids. Germline V lookup: CDR1 LNHNV, CDR2 YYDKDF (reference sequence). DNA of the CDR3: TGTGCCAGCAGCCGGGGCGGCGGAAACGGTCAGGATGAGCGGTTCTTC. Its translation is CASSRGGGNGQDERFF.

This chain joins TRBV7-8 and TRBJ2-6; TRBD1 might be the D (6 bases). V lost 3 bases and J lost 15, with 24 bases in between. This CDR3 has 16 residues. Per germline, CDR1 SGHVS and CDR2 FQNEAQ. The CDR3 loop reads CASSFHPDWTALSLTF. DNA for the CDR3: TGTGCCAGCAGCTTTCATCCTGACTGGACAGCCCTTTCCCTGACTTTC.

The sample holds many counts of this clonotype. The chain recombines TRBV5-8 with TRBJ2-1, with 11 bases that match TRBD1. Germline CDR1 reads SGHTS; CDR2 reads YDEGEE. This CDR3 contains 15 residues. V was pared by 4 bases and J by 6 bases, with 6 bases of the junction left unmatched. This chain's CDR3 is CASSLSGTGGNEQFF. The CDR3 DNA sequence: TGTGCCAGCAGCCTATCCGGGACAGGGGGCAATGAGCAGTTCTTC.

The CDR3 DNA is TGCGCCAGCAGTCACAGGGCCATCGGGACAGTACCCTACGAGCAGTACTTC. Encoded protein: CASSHRAIGTVPYEQYF. V usage is TRBV4-3 and J usage is TRBJ2-7, with 7 bases fitting TRBD1. The V gene's germline CDR1 is LGHNA and CDR2 YSLEER. V shed 6 bases and J 2 bases; nucleotides not matched to a gene: 16. The CDR3 is 17 amino acids.

For this clonotype: The germline gene is not matched at one end of the junction; a read error may be the cause. This chain uses TRBV2 with TRBJ1-2, with D perhaps TRBD1 (5 bases). The CDR3 consists of 16 residues. Germline V gives CDR1 SNHLY, CDR2 FYNNEI. CDR3 region: CASGEDLAGTYYGYTF. CDR3 sequence (DNA): TGCGCCAGCGGCGAAGATCTCGCAGGGACGTACTATGGCTACACCTTC.

This chain links TRBV29-1 with TRBJ1-2; 8 nucleotides match TRBD1. The CDR3 contains 15 residues. Germline values: CDR1 SQVTM, CDR2 ANQGSEA. The CDR3 region is CTITRTGKGSYGYTF. The CDR3 region has the DNA TGCACAATTACCAGGACAGGGAAAGGAAGCTATGGCTACACCTTC. Combining the CDR3 with reference TRBV29-1 and TRBJ1-2 gives the whole variable domain SAVISQKPSRDICQRGTSLTIQCQVDSQVTMMFWYRQQPGQSLTLIATANQGSEATYESGFVIDKFPISRPNLTFSTLTVSNMSPEDSSIYLCTITRTGKGSYGYTFGSGTRLTVV.

The chain employs TRBV7-9 and TRBJ1-5; D call uncertain. The CDR3 totals 13 residues. V lost 6 bases to trimming and J lost 1 base, with 7 bases between them. The germline CDR1 and CDR2 sequences are SEHNR and FQNEAQ (reference sequence). The CDR3 sequence is CASSGRSNQPQHF. In DNA form, the CDR3 reads TGTGCCAGCAGTGGACGGAGCAATCAGCCCCAGCATTTT.

This clonotype was counted a single time. This chain joins TRBV11-3 and TRBJ2-3; 7 nucleotides agree with TRBD2. The ends lost 5 bases at V and 6 bases at J; junction bases unmatched: 8. The CDR3 spans 14 residues. Germline values: CDR1 SGHNT, CDR2 YENEEA. DNA of the CDR3: TGTGCCAGCAGCGGGGGGGATGATGCCGATACGCAGTATTTT. The encoded protein is CASSGGDDADTQYF.

This clonotype was observed a single time. This CDR3 is missing its conserved last phenylalanine or tryptophan, likely due to a read error. The DNA is left out, because the CDR3 cannot be placed on it with certainty; the CDR3 is given as TCRdb lists it. J is TRBJ1-6 and V is TRBV15; TRBD1 is taken as the D call from the table, unchecked against the DNA. The length of the CDR3 is 14 amino acids, counting both ends. Germline assignment: CDR1 LNHNV and CDR2 YYDKDF (reference sequence). CDR3 amino acids: CATSSDGGNSHLYV.